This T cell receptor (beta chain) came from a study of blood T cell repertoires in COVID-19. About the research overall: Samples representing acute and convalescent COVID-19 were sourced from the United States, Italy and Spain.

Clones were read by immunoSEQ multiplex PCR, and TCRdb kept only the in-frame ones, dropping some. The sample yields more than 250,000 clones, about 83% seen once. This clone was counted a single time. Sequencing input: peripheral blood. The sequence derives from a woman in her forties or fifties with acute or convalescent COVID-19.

Written as DNA, the CDR3 is TGTGCCAGCAGCTCTCCGGGACAGGGGGTGGAGGGAAGGGAAAAACTGTTTTTT. This sequence encodes CASSSPGQGVEGREKLFF. J is TRBJ1-4 and V is TRBV11-2; the match to TRBD1 covers 11 bases. V dropped 4 bases and J dropped 8; count of bases not matched to a gene: 15. This CDR3 has 18 residues. Per germline, CDR1 SGHAT and CDR2 FQNNGV.